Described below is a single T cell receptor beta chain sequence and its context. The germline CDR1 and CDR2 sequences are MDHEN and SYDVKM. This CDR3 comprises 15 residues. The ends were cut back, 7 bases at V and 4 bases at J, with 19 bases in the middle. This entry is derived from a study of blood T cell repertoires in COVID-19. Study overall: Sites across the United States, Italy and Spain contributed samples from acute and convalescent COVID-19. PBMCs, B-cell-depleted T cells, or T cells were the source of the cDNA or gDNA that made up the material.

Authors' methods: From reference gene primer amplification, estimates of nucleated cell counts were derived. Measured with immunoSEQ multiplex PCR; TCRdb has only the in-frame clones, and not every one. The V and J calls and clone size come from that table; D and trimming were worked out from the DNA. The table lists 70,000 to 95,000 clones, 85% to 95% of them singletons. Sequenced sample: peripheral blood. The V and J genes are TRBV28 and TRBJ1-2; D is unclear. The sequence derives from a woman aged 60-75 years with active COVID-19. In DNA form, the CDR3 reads TGTGCCAGCACTACTATAAAGGCCTCTTTCTATGGCTACACCTTC. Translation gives CASTTIKASFYGYTF.